This record concerns one TCR beta chain sequence. Its antigen target is currently unknown. No much larger clonotype is one base removed from it; base qualities were not supplied. The data originate from a study of siplizumab effects on memory and regulatory T cells (dated by TCRdb to between 2019 and 2020). Background on the whole study: The effect of the anti-CD2 antibody siplizumab on alloreactive T-cell subsets was examined in allogeneic mixed lymphocyte reactions constructed from human PBMCs.

The paper's findings and limits, for the study overall: Of the alloreactive CD4+ clones that could be mapped, the Treg-derived share averaged about 67% with siplizumab compared with roughly 25% in control reactions. Siplizumab significantly lowered the cumulative frequency of alloreactive sequences that could be traced to unstimulated CD4+ memory T cells. No functional confirmation was obtained for the suppressive function of proliferating Tregs from siplizumab cultures. Greater diversity appeared to be present in unstimulated naive T cells than in memory T cells, and a substantial contribution to the alloresponse seemed to be made by naive cells. A naive or memory phenotype could not be assigned to roughly 80-96% of proliferating CD4+ or CD8+ clones. Because sequences at frequencies below about 10^-5 were poorly captured, only a minor fraction of alloreactive clones could be mapped back to unstimulated subsets.

The germline V gene (reference sequence) provides CDR1 LNHNV and CDR2 YYDKDF. Reading from cysteine to phenylalanine, the CDR3 counts 19 amino acids. Only the CDR3 portion is preserved as DNA: 57 bases, with reading frame beginning at the first base. V is shortened by 0 bases, J by 1 base, and the region joining them spans 19 bases. Sorted unstimulated T cells and proliferating T cells recovered from mixed lymphocyte reactions underwent TCRbeta CDR3 sequencing. Fresh whole blood from 9 to 11 HLA-typed healthy donors was used as the source from which PBMCs were isolated. To map where alloreactive clones came from, unstimulated CD4+ non-regulatory T cells were FACS-sorted. Library preparation used the immunoSEQ multiplex PCR assay. The deep sequencing platform assayed roughly 10^5 TCR templates per sample. Genomic DNA extracted from sorted T cells was the material used for TCRbeta CDR3 sequencing. The original pipeline was this. The R programming language was used for the clonal analysis of the TCRbeta CDR3 data. Alloreactive CD4+ and CD8+ clones were defined by comparing unstimulated samples with post-reaction CFSE-low samples. Regulatory or non-regulatory origin of alloreactive CD4+ clones was assigned by matching sequences to the sorted unstimulated Treg and non-Treg repertoires. Here the immuneACCESS table is served through TCRdb, limited to in-frame sequences with V and J called. Missing clones are a known gap in these copies; in checked studies unresolved V genes cover under half, and the rest lacks a known reason. D and trimming come from the DNA, and the V and J calls and clone size come from that table. In all, the sample holds about 100,000 clones, and approximately 94% of those were seen once. The top ten hold approximately 1.4% of the sample.

This receptor was obtained from a human donor in good health. The sequencing input was non-Treg CD4+ T cells sorted from blood. The cell subset or site label of this sample denotes: FACS-sorted unstimulated CD4+ non-regulatory T cells. The chain joins TRBV15 to TRBJ1-3; the D segment could be TRBD1, given 6 matching bases. The bases are TGTGCCACCAGCAGAGATGCGGGTCACGGGGGGCGATCTGGAAACACCATATATTTT. Translated, this is CATSRDAGHGGRSGNTIYF.